This T cell receptor beta chain was recovered during a study of blood T cell repertoires in COVID-19. The data were produced by immunoSEQ multiplex PCR, yet TCRdb's version contains in-frame clones alone and is incomplete. The sample includes about 59,000 clones, 65% to 80% seen only once; the top ten take 9.7%. This CDR3 has 16 amino acids. Germline V gene lookup returns CDR1 KGHSH and CDR2 LQKENI. V was cut by 5 bases and J by 5 bases, with 18 bases left in between. Source material: peripheral blood. The V and J genes are TRBV18 and TRBJ1-4; possibly TRBD1 for D (5 bases). This sequence originates from a human donor in a cohort sampled during active COVID-19. The CDR3 DNA reads as TGTGCCAGCTCAAGCGTTCCAGGGCTCGAGAATGAAAAACTGTTTTTT. It is translated as CASSSVPGLENEKLFF.